The 13 T cell receptor beta chains listed next were all sequenced from one sample in a study of blood T cell repertoires in COVID-19. Produced via immunoSEQ multiplex PCR; TCRdb's table is partial and in-frame only. The sample yields more than 200,000 clones, 87% seen once. The sample taken for sequencing was PBMCs or T cells enriched from blood (not recorded which). The receptors were sampled from a man aged 30-40 years who had recovered from COVID-19.

V gene TRBV18 combines with J gene TRBJ1-5; TRBD1 aligns across 9 bases. With 5 bases clipped from V and 9 bases from J, the junction kept 11 bases outside the gene matches. CDR3 length: 15 amino acids. Germline V CDR1 and CDR2: KGHSH, LQKENI. The CDR3 nucleotides read TGTGCCAGCTCAGCGACGGGACAGGGCCTGGGGCCCCAGCATTTT. Translating it yields CASSATGQGLGPQHF. Supplemented by reference TRBV18 and TRBJ1-5, the full variable domain reads NAGVMQNPRHLVRRRGQEARLRCSPMKGHSHVYWYRQLPEEGLKFMVYLQKENIIDESGMPKERFSAEFPKEGPSILRIQQVVRGDSAAYFCASSATGQGLGPQHFGDGTRLSIL.

The V gene is TRBV10-3, the J gene TRBJ2-2, with D tentatively TRBD1 (6 bases). The V gene's germline CDR1 is ENHRY and CDR2 SYGVKD. This CDR3 spans 14 amino acids. Deletions cut 11 bases from V and 3 bases from J, with 16 bases between. CDR3 coding DNA: TGTGCCTCAAATACGAACAGGGACACCGGGGAGCTGTTTTTT. Encoded protein: CASNTNRDTGELFF.

This sequence joins TRBV5-4 and TRBJ2-1, with 8 positions matching TRBD2. The CDR3 spans 15 residues. Germline lookup yields CDR1 SGHNT and CDR2 YYREEE (reference sequence). V trimming: 5 bases; J trimming: 9 bases; junction bases outside the gene matches: 13. CDR3 in DNA: TGTGCCAGCAGAATCGGACTAGCAGACGTCGGTGAGCAGTTCTTC. Translating it yields CASRIGLADVGEQFF.

This clone is a singleton in its sample. V and J are TRBV19 and TRBJ2-5, with 9 bases fitting TRBD1. V dropped 4 bases and J dropped 1; count of bases not matched to a gene: 13. In germline, CDR1 is LNHDA, CDR2 SQIVND (reference sequence). The CDR3 is made up of 18 amino acids. This chain's CDR3 is CASSTWTGDRPFQETQYF. CDR3 in DNA: TGTGCCAGTAGTACATGGACAGGGGATCGACCTTTCCAAGAGACCCAGTACTTC.

The V call is TRBV4-1, the J call TRBJ2-2, with a weak D call TRBD2 (5 bases). The CDR3 has 18 residues. V was trimmed by 0 bases and J by 2 bases, leaving 16 bases between them. Germline CDR1 MGHRA, CDR2 YSYEKL. The CDR3 here is CASSQDAGNGDNTGELFF. The CDR3 coding sequence is TGCGCCAGCAGCCAAGATGCCGGGAACGGGGATAACACCGGGGAGCTGTTTTTT.

V and J are TRBV7-2 and TRBJ2-4; tentatively, D is TRBD1 (5 bases). V lost 2 bases and J lost 7, with 18 bases in between. The germline V gene has CDR1 SGHTA and CDR2 FQGNSA. The CDR3 is 16 amino acids. The DNA of the CDR3 is TGTGCCAGCAGCTTAAAAGGGGCGGCCAATCTCAACATTCAGTACTTC. Encoded protein: CASSLKGAANLNIQYF.

J is TRBJ2-1 and V is TRBV2, with D possibly being TRBD2 (5 bases). Trimming stripped 1 base from V and 5 bases from J, with 15 bases between. Germline lookup yields CDR1 SNHLY and CDR2 FYNNEI. CDR3 length: 16 amino acids. CDR3 bases: TGTGCCAGCAGTGAAGATGCTAGCTCCCAGGACAATGAGCAGTTCTTC. This encodes CASSEDASSQDNEQFF.

This clone is a singleton in its sample. V usage is TRBV23-1 and J usage is TRBJ2-7; the match to TRBD2 covers 13 bases. TRBV23-1 is an open reading frame, and its role is uncertain. The trim removed 8 bases at V and 2 bases at J, leaving 15 bases unmatched. This CDR3 is built from 18 residues. The CDR3 bases are TGCGCCAGCGGTTCGAGGACTAGCGGGAGCGGGAGGGCCTACGAGCAGTACTTC. Amino acid sequence: CASGSRTSGSGRAYEQYF.

The chain uses TRBV6-4 and TRBJ1-1, with D maybe TRBD1 (6 bases). There are 18 residues in the CDR3. Germline CDR1 MRHNA, CDR2 SNTAGT. V lost 2 bases and J 0 bases, leaving 19 bases between the germline ends. CDR3 bases: TGTGCCAGCAGTGACCCTATGGGAGGGGACACCCTGAACACTGAAGCTTTCTTT. It yields the protein CASSDPMGGDTLNTEAFF.

V usage is TRBV7-6 and J usage is TRBJ2-1, with TRBD1 matching 8 bases. Looked up from germline, CDR1 is SGHVS and CDR2 is FNYEAQ. V trimming: 1 base; J trimming: 2 bases; junction bases outside the gene matches: 7. The CDR3 is 17 residues long. The CDR3 reads CASSLGEGQGAYNEQFF. In DNA form, the CDR3 reads TGTGCCAGCAGCTTAGGAGAAGGACAGGGAGCCTACAATGAGCAGTTCTTC.

The chain's CDR3 is CASSLGTAQNEQFF. In nucleotides, the CDR3 is TGTGCCAGCTCACTCGGGACTGCGCAGAATGAGCAGTTCTTC. The chain recombines TRBV18 with TRBJ2-1, with a tentative D call TRBD2 (6 bases). Per the germline V gene, CDR1 is KGHSH and CDR2 is LQKENI. The CDR3 length is 14 residues. Deletions cut 4 bases from V and 7 bases from J, with 14 bases between.

The genes are TRBV19 and TRBJ1-1; 12 bases align to TRBD1. Germline V gene data show CDR1 as LNHDA and CDR2 as SQIVND (reference sequence). CDR3 length: 18 residues. J was trimmed by 5 bases and V by 9 bases; bases with no gene match: 19. The CDR3 spells CASYPHGGTGGRRTEAFF. The CDR3 bases are TGTGCCAGCTACCCTCACGGGGGGACAGGGGGCAGACGGACTGAAGCTTTCTTT.

In this sample, this clone turned up once. V gene TRBV2 combines with J gene TRBJ1-3; unclear D gene. CDR1 is SNHLY, CDR2 FYNNEI, per germline. V lost 11 bases and J lost 2, with 13 bases in between. This CDR3 comprises 13 residues. CDR3 nucleotides: TGTGCCGGGCTTCAGGATGCTGGAAACACCATATATTTT. The encoded protein is CAGLQDAGNTIYF.